This T cell receptor beta chain was sequenced for a study of T cells in tumors after PD-1 blockade. Turning to the study itself: A subset received ongoing vismodegib 150 mg daily alongside anti-PD-1 therapy.

The protocol was immunoSEQ multiplex PCR, while the TCRdb copy is restricted to in-frame clones and leaves out a portion. The sample lists tens of thousands of clones, roughly 78% seen once, with around 40% in the top ten. Template: tumor biopsy or peripheral blood genomic DNA, roughly 550-6,500 ng per sample. This CDR3 has 16 amino acids. Trimming shortened V by 3 bases and J by 5 bases, and 18 bases separated the two germline ends. Per the germline V gene, CDR1 is MNHNS and CDR2 is SASEGT. Sequences were derived from PBMCs, sampled before anti-PD-1 treatment. V usage is TRBV6-1 and J usage is TRBJ2-3, with D perhaps TRBD2 (6 bases). This sequence originates from a human donor with basal cell carcinoma. As DNA, the CDR3 is TGTGCCAGCAGTGAGTTAGCGGTCCCGAGAGGAGATACGCAGTATTTT. Translation gives CASSELAVPRGDTQYF.